Below, 21 T cell receptor beta chains from the same sample are listed, as sequenced in a study of blood T cell repertoires in COVID-19. Sequencing was performed with immunoSEQ multiplex PCR; in TCRdb, only in-frame clones are kept and a portion is missing. The table shows hundreds of thousands of clones, with 89% occurring only once. The sample comprised PBMCs or T cells enriched from blood (not recorded which). The source is a woman aged 25 to 45 who had recovered from COVID-19.

The V and J genes are TRBV19 and TRBJ1-1; D is ambiguous. This CDR3 is built from 14 residues. Germline-derived CDR1 and CDR2 are LNHDA and SQIVND (reference sequence). Trimming shortened V by 4 bases and J by 0 bases, and 9 bases separated the two germline ends. This chain's CDR3 is CASSTVQLNTEAFF. CDR3 bases: TGTGCCAGTAGTACCGTACAGTTGAACACTGAAGCTTTCTTT.

The chain combines TRBV18 with TRBJ1-4; D may be TRBD1 (6 bases). The germline gives CDR1 KGHSH, CDR2 LQKENI. The CDR3 is 15 amino acids. Trimming removed 2 bases at V and 3 bases at J, with 10 bases between. The CDR3 loop reads CASSPNTGPNEKLFF. The DNA for the CDR3 is TGTGCCAGCTCACCAAACACAGGGCCTAATGAAAAACTGTTTTTT.

This sequence joins TRBV7-8 and TRBJ2-2, with TRBD2 identical over 7 bases. Losses at the gene ends were 5 bases for V and 8 bases for J; bases not matched to a gene: 8. There are 14 residues in the CDR3. Germline V gene data show CDR1 as SGHVS and CDR2 as FQNEAQ. CDR3 loop: CASSPRTSRGELFF. For the CDR3, the DNA is TGTGCCAGCAGCCCACGGACTAGTAGAGGGGAGCTGTTTTTT.

The chain joins TRBV7-9 to TRBJ2-2, with 7 bases fitting TRBD1. V lost 7 bases to trimming and J lost 1 base; unmatched junction nucleotides: 3. This CDR3 has 14 residues. Germline CDR1 reads SEHNR; CDR2 reads FQNEAQ (reference sequence). The CDR3 reads CASISGGNTGELFF. The CDR3 nucleotides are TGTGCCAGCATTTCAGGGGGGAACACCGGGGAGCTGTTTTTT.

For this clone: This sample also contains other DNA sequences that code for the same CDR3. V gene TRBV5-6 combines with J gene TRBJ1-3, with unresolved D. Trimming stripped 2 bases from V and 0 bases from J, with 9 bases between. In germline, CDR1 is SGHDT, CDR2 YYEEEE. The CDR3 extends over 15 amino acids. The CDR3 is CASSLDRYSGNTIYF. Here the CDR3 DNA reads TGTGCCAGCAGCTTAGATCGGTACTCTGGAAACACCATATATTTT. Using reference TRBV5-6 and TRBJ1-3 for the parts outside the CDR3, the full variable domain is DAGVTQSPTHLIKTRGQQVTLRCSPKSGHDTVSWYQQALGQGPQFIFQYYEEEERQRGNFPDRFSGHQFPNYSSELNVNALLLGDSALYLCASSLDRYSGNTIYFGEGSWLTVV.

CDR3 DNA: TGTGCCAGTAGATCCGGACAGGGTACTAGGGGCTACACCTTC. Its translation is CASRSGQGTRGYTF. J is TRBJ1-2 and V is TRBV19; 8 positions agree with TRBD1. The CDR3 has 14 residues. Trimming took 6 bases from V and 8 from J; bases not matched to a gene: 11. CDR1 LNHDA and CDR2 SQIVND come from the germline V gene (reference sequence).

This clone was seen a few times. The J gene is TRBJ1-3, the V gene TRBV18; possibly TRBD1 for D (5 bases). The CDR3 consists of 16 residues. The V gene lost 2 bases and the J gene lost 0 bases, with 11 bases spanning the gap. Per germline, CDR1 KGHSH and CDR2 LQKENI. CDR3 amino acids: CASSPRGQSSGNTIYF. CDR3 coding DNA: TGTGCCAGCTCACCAAGGGGTCAAAGCTCTGGAAACACCATATATTTT.

The V gene is TRBV4-2, the J gene TRBJ2-7; 10 bases align to TRBD2. Per the germline V gene, CDR1 is LGHNA and CDR2 is YNFKEQ. The CDR3 length is 14 residues. J gave up 3 bases and V 6 bases, and 5 bases lay outside the gene matches. Here the CDR3 reads CASSLAGEYYEQYF. Here the CDR3 DNA reads TGTGCCAGCAGTCTAGCGGGAGAGTACTACGAGCAGTACTTC.

The gene calls are TRBV6-6 and TRBJ2-5, with TRBD2 matching 8 bases. This CDR3 region has 13 residues. V shed 6 bases and J 5 bases; nucleotides not matched to a gene: 5. Germline V gene sequence: CDR1 MNHNY, CDR2 SVGAGI (reference sequence). The CDR3 is CASRSGGGETQYF. DNA for the CDR3: TGTGCCAGCAGAAGCGGGGGAGGGGAGACCCAGTACTTC.

This clone was detected once. V is TRBV5-4 and J is TRBJ2-3, with D possibly matching TRBD2 (6 bases). Trimming stripped 5 bases from V and 6 bases from J, with 16 bases between. The CDR3 is 14 residues long. Germline V lookup: CDR1 SGHNT, CDR2 YYREEE (reference sequence). Written as DNA, the CDR3 is TGTGCCAGCAGTATTATAGGAGGGGCGGATACGCAGTATTTT. It yields the protein CASSIIGGADTQYF.

The chain combines TRBV28 with TRBJ2-2; a possible D gene is TRBD1 (6 bases). V lost 10 bases to trimming and J lost 8 bases, with 17 bases between them. This CDR3 region has 13 residues. The germline CDR1 and CDR2 sequences are MDHEN and SYDVKM. CDR3 loop: CATIRAGVGELFF. The CDR3 DNA reads TGTGCCACCATCCGCGCAGGGGTAGGGGAGCTGTTTTTT.

The V call is TRBV18, the J call TRBJ1-3; D not certain. The CDR3 extends over 17 amino acids. Germline V gene lookup returns CDR1 KGHSH and CDR2 LQKENI. V lost 0 bases to trimming and J lost 0 bases, with 12 bases between them. The CDR3 loop reads CASSPPYSRFSGNTIYF. CDR3 DNA: TGTGCCAGCTCACCACCGTACAGCCGCTTCTCTGGAAACACCATATATTTT. The full variable domain, completed using reference TRBV18 and TRBJ1-3, is NAGVMQNPRHLVRRRGQEARLRCSPMKGHSHVYWYRQLPEEGLKFMVYLQKENIIDESGMPKERFSAEFPKEGPSILRIQQVVRGDSAAYFCASSPPYSRFSGNTIYFGEGSWLTVV.

This clone appeared once. The rearrangement links TRBV10-2 to TRBJ2-7; 10 nucleotides agree with TRBD2. The CDR3 is 19 amino acids. The germline CDR1 and CDR2 sequences are WSHSY and SAAADI. Losses at the gene ends were 4 bases for V and 4 bases for J; bases not matched to a gene: 19. The CDR3 reads CASSAVFGLAGESIYEQYF. For the CDR3, the DNA is TGCGCCAGCAGTGCGGTATTTGGGCTAGCGGGAGAATCCATATACGAGCAGTACTTC.

V and J are TRBV27 and TRBJ2-1, with D possibly matching TRBD2 (5 bases). This CDR3 spans 15 amino acids. The V end was cut by 6 bases, the J end by 1 base, with 13 bases between. Germline CDR1 is MNHEY and CDR2 is SMNVEV (reference sequence). The CDR3 spells CASRRDSDSYNEQFF. The DNA for the CDR3 is TGTGCCAGCAGACGGGATAGCGATTCCTACAATGAGCAGTTCTTC.

The chain recombines TRBV24-1 with TRBJ1-2; D not resolved. Germline V lookup: CDR1 KGHDR, CDR2 SFDVKD. The CDR3 runs 11 residues. V was shortened by 4 bases and J by 8 bases, with 7 bases between the two germline ends. CDR3 sequence reads: CATSDGYGYTF. The CDR3 bases are TGTGCCACCAGTGACGGTTACGGCTACACCTTC.

The chain carries TRBV29-1 and TRBJ1-2; 7 bases are a match to TRBD1. CDR3 length: 11 amino acids. In germline, CDR1 is SQVTM, CDR2 ANQGSEA. V shed 5 bases and J 8 bases; nucleotides not matched to a gene: 5. The CDR3 bases are TGCAGCGTTCAGGGGGTACGGGGCTACACCTTC. It is translated as CSVQGVRGYTF.

V usage is TRBV12-3 or TRBV12-4 and J usage is TRBJ2-1; the match to TRBD1 covers 8 bases. The trim removed 6 bases at V and 4 bases at J, leaving 2 bases unmatched. There are 13 residues in the CDR3. The CDR3 here is CASRDRAYNEQFF. CDR3 in DNA: TGTGCCAGCAGGGACAGGGCTTACAATGAGCAGTTCTTC.

This chain connects TRBV30 to TRBJ1-5; the D is unclear. Per germline, CDR1 GTSNPN and CDR2 SVGIG (reference sequence). The V gene lost 2 bases and the J gene lost 5 bases, with 10 bases spanning the gap. The CDR3 covers 13 residues. The CDR3 DNA reads TGTGCCTGGAGTAAACAGCTTGATCAGCCCCAGCATTTT. It encodes CAWSKQLDQPQHF.

J is TRBJ1-2 and V is TRBV29-1, with a tentative D call TRBD1 (5 bases). CDR1 is SQVTM, CDR2 ANQGSEA, per germline. CDR3 length: 13 residues. The V and J ends lost 6 bases and 1 base respectively, with 12 bases between them. CDR3 nucleotides: TGCAGCGTCCACTGGGGCCTTAACTATGGCTACACCTTC. This gives the protein CSVHWGLNYGYTF.

The chain recombines TRBV7-3 with TRBJ2-3, with 11 bases fitting TRBD2. Germline V lookup: CDR1 SGHTA, CDR2 FQGTGA. The CDR3 covers 20 residues. V gave up 0 bases and J gave up 0 bases; unmatched junction bases: 11. The CDR3 nucleotides are TGTGCCAGCAGCTTAACTCCGACTAGCGGGAAATTACCCAGCACAGATACGCAGTATTTT. Amino acid sequence: CASSLTPTSGKLPSTDTQYF.

The V and J genes are TRBV18 and TRBJ1-5; TRBD1 is a possible D gene (5 bases). The CDR3 runs 15 residues. The germline V gene encodes CDR1 KGHSH and CDR2 LQKENI. Trimming took off 3 bases at V and 6 bases at J, with 15 bases between the two ends. The CDR3 region has the DNA TGTGCCAGCTCACCGGCGGGGAGTGGGGGTCAGCCCCAGCATTTT. It specifies CASSPAGSGGQPQHF.